The sequence of this T cell receptor beta chain was determined in a study of cytomegalovirus exposure and HLA in healthy donors. Both 60 Vbeta primers and 13 Jbeta primers went into the PCR. Here immunoSEQ multiplex PCR was the method, and the copy in TCRdb shows in-frame clones only, minus some. The repertoire includes some 180,000 clones, around 77% of them detected once, and less than 2% sits in the top ten. The CDR3 contains 14 residues. The germline V gene encodes CDR1 LNHDA and CDR2 SQIVND (reference sequence). V lost 7 bases to trimming and J lost 0 bases; unmatched junction nucleotides: 5. Material for sequencing was PBMCs. This chain connects TRBV19 to TRBJ2-7, with 8 bases lining up with TRBD1. The sequence came from a man aged 25 to 45 in good health and CMV-seronegative. Written as DNA, the CDR3 is TGTGCCAGTACCCCAGGGGGCCTCTCCTACGAGCAGTACTTC. Amino acids: CASTPGGLSYEQYF.